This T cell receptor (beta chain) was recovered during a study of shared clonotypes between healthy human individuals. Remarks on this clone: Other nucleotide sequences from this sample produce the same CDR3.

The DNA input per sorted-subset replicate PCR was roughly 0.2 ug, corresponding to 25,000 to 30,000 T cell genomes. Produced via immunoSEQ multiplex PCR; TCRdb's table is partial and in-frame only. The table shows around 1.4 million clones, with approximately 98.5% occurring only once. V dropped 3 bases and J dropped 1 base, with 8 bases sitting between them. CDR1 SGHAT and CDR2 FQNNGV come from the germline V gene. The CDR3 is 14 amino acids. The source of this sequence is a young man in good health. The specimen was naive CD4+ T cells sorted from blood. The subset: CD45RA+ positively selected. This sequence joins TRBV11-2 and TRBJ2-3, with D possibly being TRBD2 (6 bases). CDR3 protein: CASSLGGGTDTQYF. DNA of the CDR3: TGTGCCAGCAGCTTGGGCGGGGGCACAGATACGCAGTATTTT.